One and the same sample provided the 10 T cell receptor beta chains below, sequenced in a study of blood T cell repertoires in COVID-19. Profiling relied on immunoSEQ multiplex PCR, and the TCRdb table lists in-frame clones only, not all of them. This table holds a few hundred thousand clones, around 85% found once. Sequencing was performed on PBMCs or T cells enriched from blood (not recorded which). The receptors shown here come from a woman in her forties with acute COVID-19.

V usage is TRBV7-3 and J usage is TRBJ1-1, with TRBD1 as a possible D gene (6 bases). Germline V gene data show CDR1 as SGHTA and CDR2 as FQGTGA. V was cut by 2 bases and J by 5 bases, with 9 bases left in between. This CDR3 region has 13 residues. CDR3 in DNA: TGTGCCAGCAGCTTAGGGACAACAACTGAAGCTTTCTTT. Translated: CASSLGTTTEAFF.

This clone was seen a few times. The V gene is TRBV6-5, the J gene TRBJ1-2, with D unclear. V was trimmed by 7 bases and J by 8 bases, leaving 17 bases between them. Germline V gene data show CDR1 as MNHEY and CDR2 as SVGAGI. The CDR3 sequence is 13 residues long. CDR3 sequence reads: CASTIRSGWGYTF. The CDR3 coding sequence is TGTGCCAGCACAATACGATCCGGTTGGGGCTACACCTTC.

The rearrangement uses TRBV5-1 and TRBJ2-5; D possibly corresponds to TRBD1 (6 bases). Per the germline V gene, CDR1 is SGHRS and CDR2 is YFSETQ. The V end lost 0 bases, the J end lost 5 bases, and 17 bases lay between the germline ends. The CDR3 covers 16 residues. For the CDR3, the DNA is TGCGCCAGCAGCTTGGCCCCCACAGGGCTCGGGGAGACCCAGTACTTC. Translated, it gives CASSLAPTGLGETQYF.

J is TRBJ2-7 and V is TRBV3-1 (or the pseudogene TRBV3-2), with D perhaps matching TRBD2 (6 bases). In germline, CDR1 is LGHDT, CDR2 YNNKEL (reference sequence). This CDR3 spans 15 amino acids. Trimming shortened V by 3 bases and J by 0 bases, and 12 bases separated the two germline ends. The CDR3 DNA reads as TGTGCCAGCAGCCACGGCGGGGAAAGCTCCTACGAGCAGTACTTC. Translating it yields CASSHGGESSYEQYF.

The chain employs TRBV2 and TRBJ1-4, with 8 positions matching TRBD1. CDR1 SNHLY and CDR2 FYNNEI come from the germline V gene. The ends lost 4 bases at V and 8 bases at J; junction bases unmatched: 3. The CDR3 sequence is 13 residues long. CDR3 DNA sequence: TGTGCCAGCAGTGGACAGGGGAGGGAAAAACTGTTTTTT. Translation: CASSGQGREKLFF.

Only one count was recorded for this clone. The DNA of the CDR3 is TGTGCCAGCAGCCCACTCTCAGGGTATGGCTACACCTTC. Its protein product is CASSPLSGYGYTF. V and J are TRBV7-2 and TRBJ1-2; possibly TRBD1 for D (5 bases). With 5 bases removed from V and 5 bases from J, the gap between germline ends came to 12 bases. The length of the CDR3 is 13 residues. The germline V gene encodes CDR1 SGHTA and CDR2 FQGNSA.

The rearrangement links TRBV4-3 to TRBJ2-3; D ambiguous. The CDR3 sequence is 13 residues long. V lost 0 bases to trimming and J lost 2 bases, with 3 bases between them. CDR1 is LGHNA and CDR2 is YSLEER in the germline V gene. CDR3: CASSQEYTDTQYF. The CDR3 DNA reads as TGCGCCAGCAGCCAAGAGTACACAGATACGCAGTATTTT.

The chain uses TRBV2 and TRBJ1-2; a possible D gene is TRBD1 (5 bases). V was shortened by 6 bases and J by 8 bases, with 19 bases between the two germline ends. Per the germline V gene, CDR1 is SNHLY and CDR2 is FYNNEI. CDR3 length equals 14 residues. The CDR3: CASRGGVQTGGYTF. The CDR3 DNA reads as TGTGCCAGCAGGGGAGGGGTTCAAACGGGAGGCTACACCTTC.

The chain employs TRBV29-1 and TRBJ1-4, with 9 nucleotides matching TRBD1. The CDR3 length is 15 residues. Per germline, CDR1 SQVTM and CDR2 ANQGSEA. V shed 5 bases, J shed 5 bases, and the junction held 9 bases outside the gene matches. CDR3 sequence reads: CSVKTTGTGNEKLFF. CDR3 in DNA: TGCAGCGTTAAGACTACCGGGACAGGGAATGAAAAACTGTTTTTT.

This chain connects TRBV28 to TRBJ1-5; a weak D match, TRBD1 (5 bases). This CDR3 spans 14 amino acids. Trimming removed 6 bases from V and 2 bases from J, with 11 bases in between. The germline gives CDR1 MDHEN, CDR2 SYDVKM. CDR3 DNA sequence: TGTGCCAGCAGAGGGTCCAGGGGCAATCAGCCCCAGCATTTT. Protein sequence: CASRGSRGNQPQHF.